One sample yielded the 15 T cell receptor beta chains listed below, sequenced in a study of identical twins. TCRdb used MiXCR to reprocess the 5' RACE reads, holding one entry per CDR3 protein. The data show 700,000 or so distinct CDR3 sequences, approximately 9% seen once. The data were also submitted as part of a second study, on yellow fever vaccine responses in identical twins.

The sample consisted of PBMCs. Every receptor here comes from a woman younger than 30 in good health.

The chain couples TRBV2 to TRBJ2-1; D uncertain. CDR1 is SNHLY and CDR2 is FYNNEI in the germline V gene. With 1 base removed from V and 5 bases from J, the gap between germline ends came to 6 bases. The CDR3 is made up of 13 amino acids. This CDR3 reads CASSEDPDNEQFF. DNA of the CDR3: TGTGCCAGCAGTGAAGACCCAGACAATGAGCAGTTCTTC.

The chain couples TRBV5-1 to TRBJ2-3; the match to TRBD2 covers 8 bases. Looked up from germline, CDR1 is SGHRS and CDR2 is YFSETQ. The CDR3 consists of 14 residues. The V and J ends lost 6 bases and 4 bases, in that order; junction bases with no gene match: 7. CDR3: CASIRGGASDTQYF. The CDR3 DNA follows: TGCGCCAGCATTCGGGGGGGAGCTTCAGATACGCAGTATTTT.

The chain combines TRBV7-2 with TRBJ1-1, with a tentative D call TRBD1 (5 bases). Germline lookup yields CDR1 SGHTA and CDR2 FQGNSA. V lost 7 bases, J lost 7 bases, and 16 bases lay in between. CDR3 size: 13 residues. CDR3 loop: CASTLLQGSEAFF. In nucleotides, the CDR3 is TGTGCCAGCACCCTGCTCCAGGGTAGTGAAGCTTTCTTT.

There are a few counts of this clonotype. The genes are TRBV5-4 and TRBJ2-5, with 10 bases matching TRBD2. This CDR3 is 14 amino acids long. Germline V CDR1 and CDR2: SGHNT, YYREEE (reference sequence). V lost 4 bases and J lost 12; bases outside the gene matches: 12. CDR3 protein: CASSPDRLAGGEYF. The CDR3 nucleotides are TGTGCCAGCAGCCCGGATCGGTTAGCGGGGGGCGAGTACTTC.

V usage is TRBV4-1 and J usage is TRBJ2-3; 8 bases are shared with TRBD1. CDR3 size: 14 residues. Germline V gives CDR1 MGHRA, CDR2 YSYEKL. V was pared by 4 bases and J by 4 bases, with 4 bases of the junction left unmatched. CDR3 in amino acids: CASSPRTGPDTQYF. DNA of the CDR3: TGCGCCAGCAGCCCTAGGACAGGGCCAGATACGCAGTATTTT.

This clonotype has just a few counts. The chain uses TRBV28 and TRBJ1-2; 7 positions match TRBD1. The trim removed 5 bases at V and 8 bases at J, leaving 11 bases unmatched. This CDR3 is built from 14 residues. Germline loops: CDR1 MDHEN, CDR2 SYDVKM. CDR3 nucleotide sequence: TGTGCCAGCAGTCGGGACAGCCCGCTGGGGGGCTACACCTTC. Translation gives CASSRDSPLGGYTF.

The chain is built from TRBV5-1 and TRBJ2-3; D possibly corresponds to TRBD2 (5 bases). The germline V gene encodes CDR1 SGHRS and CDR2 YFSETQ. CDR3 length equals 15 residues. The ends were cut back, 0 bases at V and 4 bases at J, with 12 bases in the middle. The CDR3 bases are TGCGCCAGCAGCTTGGGCGAGGGCGGTGCAGATACGCAGTATTTT. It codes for CASSLGEGGADTQYF.

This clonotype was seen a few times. The CDR3 sequence is CASSEYGRENTEAFF. The CDR3 DNA sequence: TGTGCCAGCAGTGAATATGGCAGAGAAAACACTGAAGCTTTCTTT. The chain carries TRBV25-1 and TRBJ1-1; no definite D call. Germline V CDR1 and CDR2: MGHDK, SYGVNS. Trimming left V 0 bases short and J 2 bases short, with 10 bases between. The CDR3 is 15 amino acids.

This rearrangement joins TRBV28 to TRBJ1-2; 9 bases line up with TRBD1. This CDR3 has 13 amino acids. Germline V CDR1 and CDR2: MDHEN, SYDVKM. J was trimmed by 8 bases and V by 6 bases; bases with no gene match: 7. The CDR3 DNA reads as TGTGCCAGCAGGGGGACAGGGAGGTACGGCTACACCTTC. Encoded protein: CASRGTGRYGYTF.

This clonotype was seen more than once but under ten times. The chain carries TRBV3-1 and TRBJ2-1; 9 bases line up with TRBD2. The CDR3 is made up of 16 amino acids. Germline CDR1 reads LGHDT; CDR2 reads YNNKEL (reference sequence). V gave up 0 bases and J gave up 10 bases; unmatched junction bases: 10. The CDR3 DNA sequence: TGTGCCAGCAGCCAAGAAAGGCTAGCGGGGATCGGGGAGCAGTTCTTC. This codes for CASSQERLAGIGEQFF.

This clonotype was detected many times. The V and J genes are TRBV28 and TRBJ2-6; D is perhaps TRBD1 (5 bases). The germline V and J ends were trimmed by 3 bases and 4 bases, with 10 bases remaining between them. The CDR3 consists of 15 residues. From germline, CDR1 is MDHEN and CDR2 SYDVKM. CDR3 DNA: TGTGCCAGCAGTTTTACAGGATCCGGGGCCAACGTCCTGACTTTC. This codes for CASSFTGSGANVLTF. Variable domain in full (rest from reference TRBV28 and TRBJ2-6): DVKVTQSSRYLVKRTGEKVFLECVQDMDHENMFWYRQDPGLGLRLIYFSYDVKMKEKGDIPEGYSVSREKKERFSLILESASTNQTSMYLCASSFTGSGANVLTFGAGSRLTVL.

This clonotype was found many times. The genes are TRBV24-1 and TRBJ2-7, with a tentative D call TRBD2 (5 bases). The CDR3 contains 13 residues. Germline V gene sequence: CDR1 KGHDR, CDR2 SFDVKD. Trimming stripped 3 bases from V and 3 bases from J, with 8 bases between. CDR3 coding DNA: TGTGCCACCAGTGATCCGGGAAACTACGAGCAGTACTTC. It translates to CATSDPGNYEQYF.

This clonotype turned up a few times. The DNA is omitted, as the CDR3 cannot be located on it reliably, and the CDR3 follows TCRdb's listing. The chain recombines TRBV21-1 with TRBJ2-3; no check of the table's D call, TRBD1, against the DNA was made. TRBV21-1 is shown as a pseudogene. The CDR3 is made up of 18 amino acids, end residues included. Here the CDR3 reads CASSKGRRFGTGAHTQYF.

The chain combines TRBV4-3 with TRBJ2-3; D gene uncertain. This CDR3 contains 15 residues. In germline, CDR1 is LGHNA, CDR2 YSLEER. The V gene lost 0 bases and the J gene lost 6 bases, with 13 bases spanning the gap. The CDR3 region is CASSQDLGSWDTQYF. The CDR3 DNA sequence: TGCGCCAGCAGCCAAGATCTGGGGTCCTGGGATACGCAGTATTTT.

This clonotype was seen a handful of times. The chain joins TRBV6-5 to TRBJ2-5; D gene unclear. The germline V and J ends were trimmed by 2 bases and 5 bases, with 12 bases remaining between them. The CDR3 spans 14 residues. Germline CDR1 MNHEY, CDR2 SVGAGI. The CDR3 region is CASSYRASGETQYF. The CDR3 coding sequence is TGTGCCAGCAGTTACAGGGCCTCGGGCGAGACCCAGTACTTC.